Listed below are T cell receptor beta chains from one sample, sequenced in a study of T-cell memory formation after mild COVID-19. TCRdb re-called the 5' RACE reads with MiXCR, one entry per CDR3 protein. The sample consists of 98,000 or so distinct CDR3 sequences, roughly a sixth of them appearing once. The sequenced material came from PBMCs or a T cell subset sorted from them (not recorded which). Every receptor here comes from a man younger than 30 who had mild COVID-19 (a few samples of this study predate the infection). Cell type and time point are not known. The CDR3 runs from the conserved cysteine through the conserved F or W. A D gene is named only where the DNA matches it firmly. The size of a clone is reported for some rows only, either as once, few or many, or as a class for expanded clones.

d_gene	abundance	v_gene	j_gene	CDR3aa	CDR3nt
-	few	TRBV6-2/TRBV6-3	TRBJ2-3	CASRRGGGTDTQYF	TGTGCCAGCAGGCGTGGGGGAGGCACAGATACGCAGTATTTT
-	few	TRBV5-6	TRBJ2-1	CASSLKGQNYNEQFF	TGTGCCAGCAGCTTGAAGGGCCAAAACTACAATGAGCAGTTCTTC
TRBD2	-	TRBV6-6	TRBJ2-3	CASSPSRGGSPDTQYF	TGTGCCAGCAGCCCCTCTCGGGGGGGCTCCCCAGATACGCAGTATTTT
TRBD2	few	TRBV6-5	TRBJ2-5	CASSYASGWETQYF	TGTGCCAGCAGTTACGCTAGCGGGTGGGAGACCCAGTACTTC
-	few	TRBV20-1	TRBJ2-2	CSAREAGELFF	TGCAGTGCTAGAGAAGCCGGGGAGCTGTTTTTT
-	many	TRBV4-1	TRBJ2-7	CASSQVGTESPYEQYF	TGCGCCAGCAGCCAAGTGGGGACCGAGTCCCCCTACGAGCAGTACTTC
-	-	TRBV12-3/TRBV12-4	TRBJ2-2	CASSQPRVENTGELFF	TGTGCCAGCAGTCAACCCAGGGTGGAGAACACCGGGGAGCTGTTTTTT
-	few	TRBV5-1	TRBJ2-1	CASSLGAIPGEQFF	TGCGCCAGCAGCTTGGGAGCCATTCCCGGTGAGCAGTTCTTC
-	-	TRBV5-1	TRBJ2-2	CASRQDLTGELFF	TGCGCCAGCCGGCAGGACCTCACCGGGGAGCTGTTTTTT
TRBD1	-	TRBV2	TRBJ2-7	CASMMGQGTHEQYF	TGTGCCAGCATGATGGGACAGGGGACCCACGAGCAGTACTTC
-	-	TRBV28	TRBJ2-1	CASSSMGRHTYNEQFF	TGTGCCAGCAGTTCCATGGGGCGGCACACCTACAATGAGCAGTTCTTC
-	few	TRBV6-2/TRBV6-3	TRBJ2-1	CASLGSSYNEQFF	TGTGCCAGCTTGGGAAGCTCCTACAATGAGCAGTTCTTC
-	-	TRBV12-3/TRBV12-4	TRBJ1-2	CASSYRGAIGYTF	TGTGCCAGCAGTTATCGGGGGGCTATTGGCTACACCTTC
TRBD1	few	TRBV5-1	TRBJ1-1	CASSSLSGGNTEAFF	TGCGCCAGCAGCTCGCTCTCAGGGGGGAACACTGAAGCTTTCTTT
TRBD1	-	TRBV19	TRBJ1-1	CASSTLDRGLNTEAFF	TGTGCCAGTAGTACCTTGGACAGGGGCCTGAACACTGAAGCTTTCTTT
TRBD1	-	TRBV5-4	TRBJ2-3	CASSPGGQGATDTQYF	TGTGCCAGCAGCCCCGGTGGTCAGGGGGCAACAGATACGCAGTATTTT
-	-	TRBV20-1	TRBJ1-1	CSATGEVNTEAFF	TGCAGTGCTACCGGTGAGGTGAACACTGAAGCTTTCTTT
TRBD2	few	TRBV4-2	TRBJ2-7	CASSQGYPGGLDEQYF	TGTGCCAGCAGCCAAGGTTACCCGGGGGGGCTCGACGAGCAGTACTTC
-	few	TRBV6-2/TRBV6-3	TRBJ2-1	CASSYSPTSYNEQFF	TGTGCCAGCAGTTATTCGCCGACCTCCTACAATGAGCAGTTCTTC
-	-	TRBV10-3	TRBJ2-1	CAISDRGAAYNEQFF	TGTGCCATCAGTGATAGGGGGGCCGCCTACAATGAGCAGTTCTTC
TRBD1	-	TRBV2	TRBJ1-5	CASSKEGAGNQPQHF	TGTGCCAGCAGTAAGGAGGGGGCTGGCAATCAGCCCCAGCATTTT
-	-	TRBV7-9	TRBJ2-2	CASSPSTGVTGELFF	TGTGCCAGCAGCCCCTCGACGGGGGTCACCGGGGAGCTGTTTTTT
TRBD1	-	TRBV4-2	TRBJ2-3	CASSQGDRGRTDTQYF	TGTGCCAGCAGCCAAGGGGACAGGGGGCGGACAGATACGCAGTATTTT
-	few	TRBV7-9	TRBJ2-3	CASSPTDTTDTQYF	TGTGCCAGCAGCCCGACAGATACCACAGATACGCAGTATTTT
-	few	TRBV20-1	TRBJ1-1	CSARVVTAFF	TGCAGTGCTAGAGTAGTTACAGCTTTCTTT